Following are 18 T cell receptor beta chains from one sample sequenced in a study of blood T cell repertoires in COVID-19. Profiling relied on immunoSEQ multiplex PCR, and the TCRdb table lists in-frame clones only, not all of them. The table has about 150,000 clones, approximately 90% seen once. The sample taken for sequencing was peripheral blood. These receptors all come from a man aged 18 to 30 with COVID-19, enrolled during active disease.

The J gene is TRBJ2-1, the V gene TRBV5-6; tentative D call: TRBD1 (5 bases). The V end was cut by 0 bases, the J end by 13 bases, with 14 bases between. CDR1 is SGHDT, CDR2 YYEEEE, per germline. The CDR3 runs to 13 residues. The CDR3: CASSLGTKRVQFF. In DNA form, the CDR3 reads TGTGCCAGCAGCTTGGGGACAAAAAGGGTCCAGTTCTTC.

The J gene is TRBJ1-1, the V gene TRBV7-2, with D possibly matching TRBD1 (5 bases). Germline-derived CDR1 and CDR2 are SGHTA and FQGNSA. Trimming stripped 7 bases from V and 4 bases from J, with 16 bases between. The length of the CDR3 is 14 residues. CDR3: CASNSGAGRTEAFF. In DNA, the CDR3 is TGTGCCAGCAACTCTGGGGCAGGCCGCACTGAAGCTTTCTTT.

V usage is TRBV5-8 and J usage is TRBJ1-1; 7 bases fit TRBD1. The CDR3 loop spans 17 amino acids. The V gene's germline CDR1 is SGHTS and CDR2 YDEGEE. J gave up 1 base and V 0 bases, and 9 bases lay outside the gene matches. CDR3 amino acids: CASSLDGDRDGNTEAFF. The CDR3 DNA follows: TGTGCCAGCAGCTTGGATGGCGACAGGGACGGGAACACTGAAGCTTTCTTT.

This chain links TRBV3-1 (or the pseudogene TRBV3-2) with TRBJ1-3; D unclear. Deletions cut 0 bases from V and 1 base from J, with 7 bases between. Per the germline V gene, CDR1 is LGHDT and CDR2 is YNNKEL (reference sequence). This CDR3 is 15 amino acids long. DNA for the CDR3: TGTGCCAGCAGCCAAGAGCCAGGATCTGGAAACACCATATATTTT. As protein: CASSQEPGSGNTIYF.

The V call is TRBV7-2, the J call TRBJ2-1; the match to TRBD1 covers 11 bases. With 5 bases clipped from V and 9 bases from J, the junction kept 9 bases outside the gene matches. This CDR3 has 15 amino acids. CDR1 and CDR2 (germline): SGHTA, FQGNSA. In nucleotides, the CDR3 is TGTGCCAGCAGCCTAAGGACAGGGGGCTTGATTGAGCAGTTCTTC. Translated: CASSLRTGGLIEQFF. Full variable domain (outside the CDR3, taken from reference TRBV7-2 and TRBJ2-1): GAGVSQSPSNKVTEKGKDVELRCDPISGHTALYWYRQSLGQGLEFLIYFQGNSAPDKSGLPSDRFSAERTGGSVSTLTIQRTQQEDSAVYLCASSLRTGGLIEQFFGPGTRLTVL.

This chain connects TRBV2 to TRBJ2-2, with D unclear. CDR1 is SNHLY and CDR2 is FYNNEI in the germline V gene. The CDR3 runs 10 residues. V was cut by 6 bases and J by 6 bases, with 2 bases left in between. The DNA for the CDR3 is TGTGCCAGCAGCGCCGGGGAGCTGTTTTTT. Translated: CASSAGELFF.

The table lists this clone with a count of one. V usage is TRBV12-3 or TRBV12-4 and J usage is TRBJ2-7, with 7 bases aligning to TRBD2. J lost 6 bases, V lost 7 bases, and 9 bases had no gene match. The CDR3 is 13 residues long. The CDR3 loop is CASNPSGNSEQYF. As DNA, the CDR3 is TGTGCCAGCAACCCCAGCGGGAACTCCGAGCAGTACTTC.

This chain links TRBV5-1 with TRBJ2-1, with TRBD2 matching 13 bases. Germline loops: CDR1 SGHRS, CDR2 YFSETQ. The CDR3 is 15 residues long. With 3 bases clipped from V and 7 bases from J, the junction kept 4 bases outside the gene matches. The CDR3 DNA is TGCGCCAGCAGCTCAACTAGCGGGAGGGGGAATGAGCAGTTCTTC. Translation gives CASSSTSGRGNEQFF.

The chain recombines TRBV4-1 with TRBJ1-2; D perhaps matches TRBD1 (5 bases). This CDR3 comprises 15 residues. V gave up 0 bases and J gave up 0 bases, with 8 bases separating them. Germline V gives CDR1 MGHRA, CDR2 YSYEKL. CDR3 in DNA: TGCGCCAGCAGCCAAGATGCCAGGGCTAACTATGGCTACACCTTC. As protein: CASSQDARANYGYTF.

V usage is TRBV24-1 and J usage is TRBJ2-3; TRBD2 matches at 13 bases. Germline values: CDR1 KGHDR, CDR2 SFDVKD. Trimming removed 4 bases from V and 0 bases from J; junction bases left unmatched: 12. This CDR3 region has 20 residues. DNA for the CDR3: TGTGCCACCAGTGACTTGACACCCGGACTAGCGGGAGTGAGCACAGATACGCAGTATTTT. Its protein product is CATSDLTPGLAGVSTDTQYF.

CDR3 DNA: TGTGCCAGCAGCCCCCTCCGGACAGGAGGAATAGATACGCAGTATTTT. Its protein is CASSPLRTGGIDTQYF. J is TRBJ2-3 and V is TRBV28; 7 bases align to TRBD1. The V gene end was trimmed by 6 bases and the J gene end by 5 bases; junction bases not matched to a gene: 14. Germline assignment: CDR1 MDHEN and CDR2 SYDVKM. There are 16 residues in the CDR3.

This clone came up once. This chain uses TRBV6-2 or TRBV6-3 with TRBJ2-1; D may be TRBD2 (6 bases). The CDR3 runs to 15 residues. Germline CDR1 and CDR2: MNHEY and SVGEGT. V lost 1 base and J 4 bases, leaving 11 bases between the germline ends. CDR3 sequence reads: CASSYLGSGYNEQFF. DNA of the CDR3: TGTGCCAGCAGTTACTTGGGTAGCGGTTACAATGAGCAGTTCTTC.

The rearrangement uses TRBV28 and TRBJ2-7, with 7 bases lining up with TRBD2. The CDR3 consists of 15 residues. Germline assignment: CDR1 MDHEN and CDR2 SYDVKM. Unmatched junction bases numbered 9, after V lost 6 bases and J lost 1 base. CDR3 protein: CASSLGTTASYEQYF. In nucleotides, the CDR3 is TGTGCCAGCAGCCTTGGGACTACCGCTTCCTACGAGCAGTACTTC.

The genes are TRBV6-5 and TRBJ2-7; 9 bases are a match to TRBD1. With V trimmed by 11 bases and J by 4 bases, 6 bases remained unmatched. Per the germline V gene, CDR1 is MNHEY and CDR2 is SVGAGI. The CDR3 is 12 residues long. CDR3 nucleotide sequence: TGTGCCGTCGGACAGGGGAAGTACGAGCAGTACTTC. It translates to CAVGQGKYEQYF.

The chain recombines TRBV5-1 with TRBJ2-7; the match to TRBD1 covers 10 bases. The germline CDR1 and CDR2 sequences are SGHRS and YFSETQ. The CDR3 extends over 14 amino acids. V lost 4 bases, J lost 5 bases, and 6 bases stayed unmatched. CDR3 sequence: CASSEGQGYDEQYF. CDR3 bases: TGCGCCAGCAGCGAGGGACAGGGGTATGACGAGCAGTACTTC.

The V gene is TRBV25-1, the J gene TRBJ1-2, with D unclear. Looked up from germline, CDR1 is MGHDK and CDR2 is SYGVNS. V gave up 3 bases and J gave up 6 bases, with 8 bases separating them. This CDR3 is built from 12 residues. Here the CDR3 reads CASSEFPNGYTF. The CDR3, as DNA: TGTGCCAGCAGTGAGTTTCCCAATGGCTACACCTTC.

This chain joins TRBV29-1 and TRBJ2-5; 8 bases are a match to TRBD1. Trimming took 6 bases from V and 3 from J; bases not matched to a gene: 9. The CDR3 consists of 14 residues. Germline V gene lookup returns CDR1 SQVTM and CDR2 ANQGSEA. CDR3 loop: CSVAGTGAKETQYF. The CDR3 nucleotides read TGCAGCGTCGCCGGGACAGGAGCCAAAGAGACCCAGTACTTC.

This sequence joins TRBV4-2 and TRBJ1-5; TRBD1 aligns across 7 bases. Germline CDR1 LGHNA, CDR2 YNFKEQ. There are 16 residues in the CDR3. Germline trimming cut 0 bases from V and 3 bases from J; bases unmatched to any gene: 5. The CDR3 protein is CASSQEGGQINQPQHF. As DNA, the CDR3 is TGTGCCAGCAGCCAAGAAGGGGGACAGATCAATCAGCCCCAGCATTTT.